The T cell receptor beta chain under discussion was sequenced for a study of tumor-infiltrating lymphocytes in oesophageal squamous cell carcinoma. CDR3 length: 15 residues. Trimming pared 6 bases from V and 0 bases from J, leaving 13 bases between. Germline assignment: CDR1 SGHTA and CDR2 FQGTGA. TCRdb processed the PCR reads anew with MiXCR; each CDR3 protein has one entry. The data show around 20,000 distinct CDR3 sequences, roughly 36% seen once. This clonotype has just a few counts. The TCR originated in a male donor with esophageal squamous cell carcinoma. Sequences were obtained from esophageal tumor tissue. The gene calls are TRBV7-3 and TRBJ2-3; D is possibly TRBD1 (5 bases). The CDR3 DNA sequence: TGTGCCAGCAGTGTCAGGGCTTCTAGCACAGATACGCAGTATTTT. Protein product: CASSVRASSTDTQYF.